A selection of T cell receptor beta chains follows, all from one sample in a study of blood T cell repertoires in COVID-19. Generated by immunoSEQ multiplex PCR, the TCRdb table keeps only in-frame clones and is missing some. The sample includes about 200,000 clones, around 80% of them seen just once. Sequencing used peripheral blood. These receptors were obtained from a human donor in a cohort sampled during active COVID-19. Each CDR3 is given with its conserved first and last residue. Each record gives: clone size, J gene, D gene, V gene, CDR3 protein, CDR3 DNA. The D gene is left open where the match is weak. Clone sizes are given selectively: once, few, many, or a class where the clone is expanded.

NA | TRBJ2-7 | TRBD1 | TRBV6-5 | CASARDSSYEQYF | TGTGCCAGCGCCCGGGACAGCTCCTACGAGCAGTACTTC
NA | TRBJ1-1 | NA | TRBV5-6 | CASSLNRNTEAFF | TGTGCCAGCAGCTTGAACAGGAACACTGAAGCTTTCTTT
NA | TRBJ2-3 | TRBD1 | TRBV5-1 | CASSLLGQGGKDTQYF | TGCGCCAGCAGCTTGCTGGGACAGGGGGGCAAAGATACGCAGTATTTT
NA | TRBJ2-1 | NA | TRBV2 | CASTLDPPSGNEQFF | TGTGCCAGCACCCTAGACCCTCCCTCGGGGAATGAGCAGTTCTTC
NA | TRBJ1-3 | TRBD1 | TRBV7-2 | CASSTRTGSGNTIYF | TGTGCCAGCAGCACCCGGACAGGCTCTGGAAACACCATATATTTT
NA | TRBJ2-2 | NA | TRBV3-1/TRBV3-2 | CASTPGLTNTGELFF | TGTGCCAGCACACCGGGACTCACGAACACCGGGGAGCTGTTTTTT
NA | TRBJ2-2 | TRBD2 | TRBV11-3 | CASQRGGYTGELFF | TGTGCCAGCCAACGGGGGGGGTACACCGGGGAGCTGTTTTTT
NA | TRBJ1-1 | NA | TRBV7-8 | CASSLAAPRQKNTEAFF | TGTGCCAGCAGCTTAGCGGCACCTCGACAGAAGAACACTGAAGCTTTCTTT
NA | TRBJ2-5 | NA | TRBV19 | CASSIRRQGGEETQYF | TGTGCCAGTAGTATTCGTCGACAGGGAGGAGAAGAGACCCAGTACTTC
NA | TRBJ2-7 | TRBD2 | TRBV6-1 | CASSDPRTSSYEQYF | TGTGCCAGCAGTGACCCCCGGACTAGCAGTTACGAGCAGTACTTC
NA | TRBJ2-3 | TRBD1 | TRBV9 | CASSVGTADTQYF | TGTGCCAGCAGCGTTGGGACAGCAGATACGCAGTATTTT
NA | TRBJ2-3 | NA | TRBV10-3 | CAISESPGTPDTQYF | TGTGCCATCAGTGAGTCGCCGGGTACCCCAGATACGCAGTATTTT
NA | TRBJ2-1 | NA | TRBV11-3 | CASSLGLIGGNEQFF | TGTGCCAGCAGCTTAGGACTAATCGGGGGCAATGAGCAGTTCTTC
few | TRBJ2-1 | NA | TRBV14 | CASSRHAGDGEQFF | TGTGCCAGCAGCCGTCATGCAGGGGATGGGGAGCAGTTCTTC
NA | TRBJ1-2 | NA | TRBV27 | CASSRGSTGGYTF | TGTGCCAGCAGCCGAGGGTCCACGGGGGGCTACACCTTC
NA | TRBJ1-2 | NA | TRBV12-5 | CASGLTRDSCTF | TGTGCTAGTGGTTTGACCCGGGACTCCTGCACCTTC
NA | TRBJ1-4 | NA | TRBV6-1 | CASSEGALEKLFF | TGTGCCAGCAGTGAGGGGGCGCTTGAAAAACTGTTTTTT
once | TRBJ2-3 | TRBD1 | TRBV28 | CASTTGQRSTDTQYF | TGTGCCAGCACCACGGGACAGCGAAGCACAGATACGCAGTATTTT
NA | TRBJ2-1 | NA | TRBV30 | CAWTGSYNEQFF | TGTGCCTGGACAGGATCCTACAATGAGCAGTTCTTC
NA | TRBJ1-2 | TRBD1 | TRBV7-2 | CASSLAGIGTVYGYTF | TGTGCCAGCAGCTTAGCGGGAATCGGGACAGTCTATGGCTACACCTTC
NA | TRBJ1-4 | NA | TRBV4-2 | CASSRTVPKDEKLFF | TGTGCCAGCAGCCGGACAGTTCCCAAGGATGAAAAACTGTTTTTT
NA | TRBJ2-1 | TRBD1 | TRBV10-3 | CAISSGQGINEQFF | TGTGCCATCAGTTCGGGACAGGGGATTAATGAGCAGTTCTTC
NA | TRBJ2-1 | TRBD2 | TRBV11-2 | CASSLETSAHNEQFF | TGTGCCAGCAGCTTGGAGACTAGCGCACACAATGAGCAGTTCTTC
NA | TRBJ1-1 | NA | TRBV6-5 | CASRTRTEAFF | TGTGCCAGCAGGACGAGGACTGAAGCTTTCTTT
few | TRBJ1-3 | NA | TRBV28 | CASTRPGVAGNTIYF | TGTGCCAGCACCCGGCCAGGGGTTGCTGGAAACACCATATATTTT
few | TRBJ1-3 | NA | TRBV19 | CASIHPGSGNTIYF | TGTGCCAGCATTCATCCGGGCTCTGGAAACACCATATATTTT
NA | TRBJ2-6 | NA | TRBV5-1 | CASSPTGQGANVLTF | TGCGCCAGCAGCCCAACAGGGCAGGGGGCCAACGTCCTGACTTTC
NA | TRBJ2-3 | TRBD2 | TRBV7-9 | CASSPWTSGGREDTQYF | TGTGCCAGCAGCCCCTGGACTAGCGGGGGGCGGGAAGATACGCAGTATTTT
NA | TRBJ2-5 | NA | TRBV9 | CASSDRETQYF | TGTGCCAGCAGCGATCGAGAGACCCAGTACTTC